These T cell receptor beta chains were read from a single sample in a study of T cells in narcolepsy. Sequencing was performed with immunoSEQ multiplex PCR; in TCRdb, only in-frame clones are kept and a portion is missing. This sample has 30,000 to 35,000 clones, with 82% found just once. The sample comprised CD45RA- memory CD4+ T cells from PBMCs. These receptor sequences come from a human donor with narcolepsy. Both conserved end residues are part of each CDR3. A D gene is named only where the DNA matches it firmly. Expanded clones get a size class; other rows say once, few or many, or leave the size out.

v_gene	d_gene	j_gene	abundance	len	CDR3aa	CDR3nt
TRBV28	NA	TRBJ1-5	NA	14	CASKFGVGRVPQHF	TGTGCCAGCAAGTTTGGAGTGGGAAGGGTGCCCCAGCATTTT
TRBV29-1	NA	TRBJ2-1	NA	13	CSVPSDSEEGQFF	TGCAGCGTCCCTTCTGATAGCGAGGAGGGGCAGTTCTTC
TRBV5-1	NA	TRBJ2-3	NA	15	CASSPQGYSADTQYF	TGCGCCAGCAGCCCTCAAGGGTATAGCGCAGATACGCAGTATTTT
TRBV6-1	NA	TRBJ1-3	NA	15	CASSEAGNSGNTIYF	TGTGCCAGCAGTGAAGCCGGAAACTCTGGAAACACCATATATTTT
TRBV5-1	NA	TRBJ2-1	NA	13	CASSLATPNEQFF	TGCGCCAGCAGCTTGGCCACCCCCAATGAGCAGTTCTTC
TRBV28	NA	TRBJ1-1	NA	20	CASSWPRRTLKLSLDREAFF	NA
TRBV9	NA	TRBJ1-3	NA	15	CASSVMADSGNTIYF	TGTGCCAGCAGCGTAATGGCGGACTCTGGAAACACCATATATTTT
TRBV6-5	NA	TRBJ2-2	NA	15	CASSRNHVNTGELFF	TGTGCCAGCAGTCGGAACCACGTGAACACCGGGGAGCTGTTTTTT
TRBV9	NA	TRBJ2-2	NA	16	CASSDPRQRNTGELFF	TGTGCCAGCAGCGACCCCCGGCAACGGAACACCGGGGAGCTGTTTTTT
TRBV2	TRBD1	TRBJ2-1	NA	14	CASRARDRDDEQFF	TGTGCCAGCAGAGCTAGGGACAGGGACGATGAGCAGTTCTTC
TRBV30	TRBD1	TRBJ1-1	NA	15	CAWSARQGANTEAFF	TGTGCCTGGAGTGCCCGACAGGGGGCGAACACTGAAGCTTTCTTT
TRBV6-6	TRBD1	TRBJ1-2	NA	12	CATTSQGYGYTF	TGTGCCACCACCTCACAGGGGTATGGCTACACCTTC
TRBV2	TRBD1	TRBJ1-1	few	21	CASSEALREWGQGAMWTEAFF	TGTGCCAGCAGTGAAGCGCTTCGAGAATGGGGACAGGGGGCTATGTGGACTGAAGCTTTCTTT
TRBV6-6	TRBD1	TRBJ2-1	NA	13	CASSTYRGNEQFF	TGTGCCAGCAGTACCTACAGGGGGAATGAGCAGTTCTTC
TRBV5-1	NA	TRBJ1-4	few	14	CASSPARADEKLFF	TGCGCCAGCAGCCCTGCGCGGGCGGATGAAAAACTGTTTTTT
TRBV6-6	NA	TRBJ2-7	few	13	CASNTRPVGEQYF	TGTGCCAGCAACACCAGACCGGTTGGCGAGCAGTACTTC
TRBV9	NA	TRBJ1-2	NA	15	CASSVDGGQVEGYTF	TGTGCCAGCAGCGTAGATGGGGGGCAAGTGGAGGGCTACACCTTC
TRBV7-2	TRBD2	TRBJ2-1	NA	17	CASSLGGGASGYNEQFF	TGTGCCAGCAGCTTAGGCGGTGGGGCTAGCGGTTACAATGAGCAGTTCTTC
TRBV6-5	NA	TRBJ1-2	NA	14	CASRRTGGGSGYTF	TGTGCCAGCAGGAGGACCGGGGGGGGCAGTGGCTACACCTTC
TRBV19	TRBD1	TRBJ1-1	NA	12	CASTDRAFLAFF	TGTGCCAGTACGGACAGGGCGTTCTTAGCTTTCTTT
TRBV30	NA	TRBJ1-1	NA	13	CAWNRGGNTEAFF	TGTGCCTGGAATCGAGGGGGAAACACTGAAGCTTTCTTT
TRBV5-6	NA	TRBJ2-3	NA	14	CASSPIGAGDTQYF	TGTGCCAGCAGCCCCATCGGTGCGGGGGATACGCAGTATTTT
TRBV5-1	NA	TRBJ2-3	NA	17	CASSLGVFTTSTDTQYF	TGCGCCAGCAGCCTAGGGGTGTTTACGACTAGCACAGATACGCAGTATTTT
TRBV11-2	NA	TRBJ2-2	NA	16	CASSFFEGSNTGELFF	TGTGCCAGCAGCTTTTTCGAGGGATCCAACACCGGGGAGCTGTTTTTT
TRBV19	NA	TRBJ1-5	few	17	CASSSGGAGYSNQPQHF	TGTGCCAGTAGTTCGGGGGGCGCGGGATATAGCAATCAGCCCCAGCATTTT
TRBV5-1	NA	TRBJ1-1	NA	14	CASRPRGSVSEAFF	TGCGCCAGCAGACCCAGGGGTTCGGTGTCTGAAGCTTTCTTT
TRBV6-1	NA	TRBJ1-1	few	12	CASSSAGRGWIF	TGTGCCAGCAGTTCAGCGGGCAGGGGATGGATCTTT
TRBV6-1	NA	TRBJ1-4	NA	15	CASSEARGAGEKLFF	TGTGCCAGCAGTGAAGCCCGGGGCGCGGGGGAAAAACTGTTTTTT
TRBV5-8	TRBD1	TRBJ2-5	NA	15	CASSFGQGVMETQYF	TGTGCCAGCAGCTTTGGACAGGGAGTTATGGAGACCCAGTACTTC
TRBV2	NA	TRBJ1-3	few	15	CASSEDANSGNTIYF	TGTGCCAGCAGTGAAGACGCAAACTCTGGAAACACCATATATTTT
TRBV7-9	NA	TRBJ2-1	NA	15	CASSNGGTEGNEQFF	TGTGCCAGCAGCAATGGGGGGACAGAAGGGAATGAGCAGTTCTTC
TRBV7-8	NA	TRBJ1-1	NA	16	CASSLAGYGLMGEAFF	TGTGCCAGCAGCTTAGCTGGCTACGGGCTCATGGGGGAAGCTTTCTTT
TRBV11-3	TRBD1	TRBJ2-3	NA	13	CASSLGQGNTQYF	TGTGCCAGCAGCTTAGGACAGGGGAATACGCAGTATTTT
TRBV15	NA	TRBJ1-1	NA	13	CATSSPGAVEAFF	TGTGCCACCAGCAGCCCGGGGGCGGTTGAAGCTTTCTTT
TRBV2	NA	TRBJ2-1	few	11	CASGRLYEQFF	TGTGCCAGCGGGCGCTTGTATGAGCAGTTCTTC
TRBV7-9	NA	TRBJ2-7	NA	14	CASSVGPNNYEQYF	TGTGCCAGCAGCGTAGGACCCAACAACTACGAGCAGTACTTC
TRBV7-8	NA	TRBJ2-1	NA	17	CASSFAGTFFSYNEQFF	TGTGCCAGCAGCTTTGCCGGGACTTTCTTCTCCTACAATGAGCAGTTCTTC
TRBV9	NA	TRBJ2-1	NA	14	CASSVDVFGAEQFF	TGTGCCAGCAGCGTAGACGTTTTCGGAGCTGAGCAGTTCTTC
TRBV11-2	NA	TRBJ2-7	NA	15	CASSWGRGPEYEQYF	TGTGCCAGCAGCTGGGGAAGGGGCCCCGAATACGAGCAGTACTTC
TRBV30	TRBD2	TRBJ2-7	NA	14	CAWSPSGSFNEQYF	TGTGCCTGGTCCCCTAGCGGGAGTTTCAACGAGCAGTACTTC
TRBV7-9	TRBD1	TRBJ1-3	NA	16	CASSSDRGWGGNTIYF	TGTGCCAGCAGCTCGGACAGGGGTTGGGGAGGAAACACCATATATTTT
TRBV27	TRBD1	TRBJ1-1	NA	16	CASSRGQGEMNTEAFF	TGTGCCAGCAGTCGTGGACAGGGCGAGATGAACACTGAAGCTTTCTTT
TRBV29-1	TRBD2	TRBJ2-1	NA	16	CSAPVGGGSSYNGQFF	TGCAGCGCCCCGGTAGGCGGGGGGAGCTCCTACAATGGGCAGTTCTTC
TRBV7-2	NA	TRBJ2-7	NA	14	CASSLSGFSYEQYF	TGTGCCAGCAGCTTATCAGGGTTTAGCTACGAGCAGTACTTC
TRBV14	NA	TRBJ2-3	NA	18	CASSPLRQIYTGADTQYF	TGTGCCAGCAGCCCTCTTCGACAGATCTACACGGGGGCAGATACGCAGTATTTT
TRBV7-3	NA	TRBJ1-1	NA	14	CASSLGGLNTEAFF	TGTGCCAGCAGCTTAGGGGGGCTGAACACTGAAGCTTTCTTT
TRBV21-1	NA	TRBJ1-1	once	15	CASSERLTGRTEAFF	TGTGCCAGCAGCGAAAGACTAACAGGGCGCACTGAAGCTTTCTTT
TRBV19	NA	TRBJ2-5	NA	13	CASGGGGAETQYF	TGTGCCAGTGGGGGTGGGGGCGCAGAGACCCAGTACTTC
TRBV30	NA	TRBJ2-5	NA	13	CAWSVGVQETQYF	TGTGCCTGGAGTGTGGGGGTTCAAGAGACCCAGTACTTC
TRBV7-9	NA	TRBJ1-5	NA	12	CASSRAYQPQHF	TGTGCCAGCAGCCGGGCGTATCAGCCCCAGCATTTT
TRBV15	NA	TRBJ1-2	NA	12	CATSIRTSGYTF	TGTGCCACCAGCATTCGGACGTCTGGCTACACCTTC